The source of this T cell receptor beta chain is a study of T-cell memory formation after mild COVID-19. The overall study: Largely, TCR clusters stayed within a single donor. Study-level findings and limits: CD4+ bias marked clones expanding day 15 to 37, unlike balanced contracting clones.

The table lists this clonotype with a count of one. What it binds is unknown. MiXCR was run by TCRdb on the 5' RACE reads, yielding one entry per CDR3 protein. The sample lists 300,000 to 350,000 distinct CDR3 sequences; less than 20% were seen once. The V gene end was trimmed by 4 bases and the J gene end by 5 bases; junction bases not matched to a gene: 8. This CDR3 is 15 amino acids long. Germline V gives CDR1 MDHEN, CDR2 SYDVKM. This clonotype originated in a man between 18 and 35 years old who had mild COVID-19 (a few samples of this study predate the infection). Cell type and time point are not known. The sample was PBMCs or a T cell subset sorted from them (not recorded which). The chain links TRBV28 to TRBJ1-2; 9 bases agree with TRBD1. CDR3 region: CASSWPGQGFYGYTF. The CDR3 DNA follows: TGTGCCAGCAGTTGGCCGGGACAGGGCTTTTATGGCTACACCTTC.